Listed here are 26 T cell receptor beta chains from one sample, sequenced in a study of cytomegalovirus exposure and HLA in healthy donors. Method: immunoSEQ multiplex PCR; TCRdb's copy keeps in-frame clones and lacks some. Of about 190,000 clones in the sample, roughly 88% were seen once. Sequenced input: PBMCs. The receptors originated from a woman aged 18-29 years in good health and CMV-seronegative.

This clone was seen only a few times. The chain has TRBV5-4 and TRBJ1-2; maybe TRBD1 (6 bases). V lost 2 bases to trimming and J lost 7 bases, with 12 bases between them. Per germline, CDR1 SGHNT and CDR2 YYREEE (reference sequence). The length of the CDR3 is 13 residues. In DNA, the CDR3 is TGTGCCAGCAGCTTAGGGGGGGCCGGTGGCTACACCTTC. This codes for CASSLGGAGGYTF.

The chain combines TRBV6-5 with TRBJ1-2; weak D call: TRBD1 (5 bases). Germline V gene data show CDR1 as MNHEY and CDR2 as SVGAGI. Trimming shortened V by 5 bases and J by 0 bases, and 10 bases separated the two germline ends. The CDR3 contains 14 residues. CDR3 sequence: CASSLGGSNYGYTF. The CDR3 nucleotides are TGTGCCAGCAGTCTGGGGGGATCTAACTATGGCTACACCTTC.

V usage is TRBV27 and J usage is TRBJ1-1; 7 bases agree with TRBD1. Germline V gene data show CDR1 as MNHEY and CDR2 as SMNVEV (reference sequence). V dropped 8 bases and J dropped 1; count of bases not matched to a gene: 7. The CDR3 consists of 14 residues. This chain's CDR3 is CASVRTGANTEAFF. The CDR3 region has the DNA TGTGCCAGCGTCCGGACAGGAGCGAACACTGAAGCTTTCTTT.

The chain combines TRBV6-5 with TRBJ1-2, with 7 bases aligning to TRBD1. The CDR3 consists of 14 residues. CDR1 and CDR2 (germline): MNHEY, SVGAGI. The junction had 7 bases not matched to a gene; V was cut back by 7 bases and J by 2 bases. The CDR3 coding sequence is TGTGCCAGCAAACCGGGACAGTCGAACTATGGCTACACCTTC. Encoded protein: CASKPGQSNYGYTF.

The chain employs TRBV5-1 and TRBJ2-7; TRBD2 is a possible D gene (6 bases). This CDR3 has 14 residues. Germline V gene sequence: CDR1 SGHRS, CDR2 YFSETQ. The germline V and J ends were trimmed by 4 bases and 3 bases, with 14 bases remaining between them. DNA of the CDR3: TGCGCCAGCAGCCCGACTAGTAGTCTCTACGAGCAGTACTTC. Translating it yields CASSPTSSLYEQYF.

DNA of the CDR3: TGTGCCAGCAGCCCACTCCAGGGGGCGCTGGATGGCTACACCTTC. This sequence encodes CASSPLQGALDGYTF. This rearrangement joins TRBV11-2 to TRBJ1-2; TRBD1 matches at 8 bases. The CDR3 runs to 15 residues. Unmatched junction bases numbered 11, after V lost 5 bases and J lost 6 bases. Germline lookup yields CDR1 SGHAT and CDR2 FQNNGV.

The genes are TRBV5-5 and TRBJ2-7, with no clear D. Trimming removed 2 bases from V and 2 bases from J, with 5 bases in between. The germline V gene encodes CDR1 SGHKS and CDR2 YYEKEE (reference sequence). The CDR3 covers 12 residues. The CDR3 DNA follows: TGTGCCAGCAGCTTTAGTGCCTACGAGCAGTACTTC. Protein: CASSFSAYEQYF.

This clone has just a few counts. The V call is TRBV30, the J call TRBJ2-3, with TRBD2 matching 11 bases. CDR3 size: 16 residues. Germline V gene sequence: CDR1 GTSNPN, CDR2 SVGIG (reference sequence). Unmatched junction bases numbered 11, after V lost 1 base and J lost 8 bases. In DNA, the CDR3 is TGTGCCTGGAGTGACCCGACTAGCGGGGATGTGAGTACGCAGTATTTT. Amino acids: CAWSDPTSGDVSTQYF.

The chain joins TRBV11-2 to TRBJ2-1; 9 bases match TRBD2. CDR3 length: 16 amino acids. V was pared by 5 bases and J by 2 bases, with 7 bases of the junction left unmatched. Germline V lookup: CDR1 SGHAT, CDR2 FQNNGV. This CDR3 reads CASSPVAGGPYNEQFF. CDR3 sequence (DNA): TGTGCCAGCAGCCCAGTCGCGGGAGGGCCCTACAATGAGCAGTTCTTC.

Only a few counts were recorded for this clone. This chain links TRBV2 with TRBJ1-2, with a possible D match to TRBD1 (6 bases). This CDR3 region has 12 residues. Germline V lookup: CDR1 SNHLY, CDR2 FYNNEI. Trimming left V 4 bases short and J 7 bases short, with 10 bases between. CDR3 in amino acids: CASSAYRAGYTF. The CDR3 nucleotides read TGTGCCAGCAGTGCATACAGGGCTGGCTACACCTTC.

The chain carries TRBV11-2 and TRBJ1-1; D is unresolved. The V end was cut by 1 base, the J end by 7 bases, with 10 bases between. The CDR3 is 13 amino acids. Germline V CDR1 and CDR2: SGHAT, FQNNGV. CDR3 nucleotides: TGTGCCAGCAGCTTAGCGTCCCAGTTTGAAGCTTTCTTT. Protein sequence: CASSLASQFEAFF.

The CDR3 region has the DNA TGTGCCAGCAGACAGGGCCCAACTAATGAAAAACTGTTTTTT. Its protein product is CASRQGPTNEKLFF. The chain is built from TRBV6-1 and TRBJ1-4, with a possible D match to TRBD1 (6 bases). The CDR3 totals 14 residues. From germline, CDR1 is MNHNS and CDR2 SASEGT. Trimming cost V 6 bases and J 0 bases, with 8 bases left between them.

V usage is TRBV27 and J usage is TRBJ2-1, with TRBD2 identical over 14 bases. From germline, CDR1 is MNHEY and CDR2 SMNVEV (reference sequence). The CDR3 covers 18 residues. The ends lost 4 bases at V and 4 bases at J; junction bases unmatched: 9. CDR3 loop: CASSSPGLAGAGYNEQFF. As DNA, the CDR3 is TGTGCCAGCAGTTCACCGGGACTAGCGGGAGCAGGGTACAATGAGCAGTTCTTC.

CDR3 bases: TGTGCCAGCAGTCGACTAGCGGGGACCTACGAGCAGTACTTC. Translated: CASSRLAGTYEQYF. The rearrangement links TRBV2 to TRBJ2-7, with TRBD2 matching over 11 bases. The germline V gene has CDR1 SNHLY and CDR2 FYNNEI. The CDR3 covers 14 residues. V lost 5 bases and J lost 2; bases outside the gene matches: 2. Drawing the rest from reference TRBV2 and TRBJ2-7, the complete variable domain is EPEVTQTPSHQVTQMGQEVILRCVPISNHLYFYWYRQILGQKVEFLVSFYNNEISEKSEIFDDQFSVERPDGSNFTLKIRSTKLEDSAMYFCASSRLAGTYEQYFGPGTRLTVT.

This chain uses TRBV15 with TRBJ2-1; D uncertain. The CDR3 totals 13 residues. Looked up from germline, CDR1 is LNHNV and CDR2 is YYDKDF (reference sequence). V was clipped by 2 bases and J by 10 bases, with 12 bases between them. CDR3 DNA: TGTGCCACCAGCAGACTAGATTTGATCGAGCAGTTCTTC. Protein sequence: CATSRLDLIEQFF.

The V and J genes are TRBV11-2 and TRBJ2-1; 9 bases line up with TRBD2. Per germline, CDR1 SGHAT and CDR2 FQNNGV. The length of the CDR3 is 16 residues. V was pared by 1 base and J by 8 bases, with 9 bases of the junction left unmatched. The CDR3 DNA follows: TGTGCCAGCAGCTTAGGATTAGCTGGGACTAGCTATGAGCAGTTCTTC. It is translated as CASSLGLAGTSYEQFF.

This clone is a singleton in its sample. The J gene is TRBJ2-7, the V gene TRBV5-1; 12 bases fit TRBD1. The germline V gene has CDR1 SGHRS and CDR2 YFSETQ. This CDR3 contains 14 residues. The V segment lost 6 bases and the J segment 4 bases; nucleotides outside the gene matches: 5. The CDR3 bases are TGCGCCAGCACTGGGACAGGGGGCTGGTACGAGCAGTACTTC. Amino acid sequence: CASTGTGGWYEQYF.

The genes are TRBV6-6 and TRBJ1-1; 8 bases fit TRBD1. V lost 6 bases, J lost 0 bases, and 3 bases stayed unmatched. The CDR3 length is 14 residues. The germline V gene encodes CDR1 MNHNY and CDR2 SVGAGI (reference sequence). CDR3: CASSPGQVNTEAFF. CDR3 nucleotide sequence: TGTGCCAGCAGCCCGGGACAGGTGAACACTGAAGCTTTCTTT.

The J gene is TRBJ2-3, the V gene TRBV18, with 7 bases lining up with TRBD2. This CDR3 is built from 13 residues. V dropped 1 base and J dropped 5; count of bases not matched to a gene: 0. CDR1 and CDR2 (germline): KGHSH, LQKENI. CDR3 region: CASSPLAGDTQYF. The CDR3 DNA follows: TGTGCCAGCTCACCACTAGCGGGAGATACGCAGTATTTT.

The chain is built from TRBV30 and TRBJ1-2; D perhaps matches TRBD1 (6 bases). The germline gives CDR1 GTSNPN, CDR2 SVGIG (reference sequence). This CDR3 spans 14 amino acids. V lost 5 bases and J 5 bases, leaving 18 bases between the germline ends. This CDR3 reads CAWEKGVSPYGYTF. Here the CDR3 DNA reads TGTGCCTGGGAGAAGGGGGTCTCTCCTTATGGCTACACCTTC.

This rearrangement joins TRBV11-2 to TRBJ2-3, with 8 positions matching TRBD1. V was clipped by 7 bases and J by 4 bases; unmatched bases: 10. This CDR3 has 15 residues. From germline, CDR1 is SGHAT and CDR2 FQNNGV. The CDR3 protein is CASTTAHRGADTQYF. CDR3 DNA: TGTGCCAGCACCACGGCCCACAGGGGGGCAGATACGCAGTATTTT.

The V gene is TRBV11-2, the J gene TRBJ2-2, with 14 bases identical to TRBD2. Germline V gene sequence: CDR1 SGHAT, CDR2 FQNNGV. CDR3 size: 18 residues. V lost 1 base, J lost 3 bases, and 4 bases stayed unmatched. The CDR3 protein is CASSLVGLAGAYTGELFF. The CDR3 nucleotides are TGTGCCAGCAGCTTAGTGGGACTAGCGGGGGCGTACACCGGGGAGCTGTTTTTT.

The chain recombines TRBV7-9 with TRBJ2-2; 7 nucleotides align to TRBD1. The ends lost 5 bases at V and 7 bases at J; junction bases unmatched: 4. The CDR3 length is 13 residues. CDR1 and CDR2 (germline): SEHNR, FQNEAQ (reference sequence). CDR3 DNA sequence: TGTGCCAGCAGCCGACAGGGTAGCGGGGAGCTGTTTTTT. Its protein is CASSRQGSGELFF.

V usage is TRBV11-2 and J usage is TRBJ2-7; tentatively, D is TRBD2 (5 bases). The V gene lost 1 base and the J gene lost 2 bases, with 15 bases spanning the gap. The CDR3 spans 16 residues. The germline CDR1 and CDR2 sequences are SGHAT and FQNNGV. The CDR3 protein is CASSLGPGTLTYEQYF. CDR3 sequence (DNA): TGTGCCAGCAGCTTAGGCCCGGGAACGCTGACCTACGAGCAGTACTTC. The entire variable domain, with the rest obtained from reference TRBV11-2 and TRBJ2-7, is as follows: EAGVAQSPRYKIIEKRQSVAFWCNPISGHATLYWYQQILGQGPKLLIQFQNNGVVDDSQLPKDRFSAERLKGVDSTLKIQPAKLEDSAVYLCASSLGPGTLTYEQYFGPGTRLTVT.

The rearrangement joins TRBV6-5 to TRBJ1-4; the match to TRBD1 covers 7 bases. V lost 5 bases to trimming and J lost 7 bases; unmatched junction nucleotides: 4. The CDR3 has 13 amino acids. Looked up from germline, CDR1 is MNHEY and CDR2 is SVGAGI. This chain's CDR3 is CASSRRQGEKLFF. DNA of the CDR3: TGTGCCAGCAGTCGACGACAGGGTGAAAAACTGTTTTTT.

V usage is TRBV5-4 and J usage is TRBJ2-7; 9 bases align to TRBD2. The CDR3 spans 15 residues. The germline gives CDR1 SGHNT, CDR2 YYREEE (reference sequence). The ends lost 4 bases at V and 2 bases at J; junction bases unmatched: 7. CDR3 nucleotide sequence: TGTGCCAGCAGCCCAAACCCTAGCGGGGCCTACGAGCAGTACTTC. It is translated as CASSPNPSGAYEQYF.